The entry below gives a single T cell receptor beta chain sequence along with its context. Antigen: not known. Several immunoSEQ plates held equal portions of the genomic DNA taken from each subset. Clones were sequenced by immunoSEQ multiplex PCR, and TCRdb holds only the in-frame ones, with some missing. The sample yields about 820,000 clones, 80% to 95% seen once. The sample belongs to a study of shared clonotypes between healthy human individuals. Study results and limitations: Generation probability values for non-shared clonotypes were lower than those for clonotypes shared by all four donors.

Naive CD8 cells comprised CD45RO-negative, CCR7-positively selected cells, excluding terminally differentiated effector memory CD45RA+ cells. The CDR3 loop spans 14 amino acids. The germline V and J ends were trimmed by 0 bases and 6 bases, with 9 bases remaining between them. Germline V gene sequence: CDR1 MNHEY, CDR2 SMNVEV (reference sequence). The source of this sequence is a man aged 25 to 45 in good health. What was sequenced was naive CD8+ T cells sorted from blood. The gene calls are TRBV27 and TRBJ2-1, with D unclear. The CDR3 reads CASSLSPPGNEQFF. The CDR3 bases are TGTGCCAGCAGTTTATCCCCACCGGGCAATGAGCAGTTCTTC.